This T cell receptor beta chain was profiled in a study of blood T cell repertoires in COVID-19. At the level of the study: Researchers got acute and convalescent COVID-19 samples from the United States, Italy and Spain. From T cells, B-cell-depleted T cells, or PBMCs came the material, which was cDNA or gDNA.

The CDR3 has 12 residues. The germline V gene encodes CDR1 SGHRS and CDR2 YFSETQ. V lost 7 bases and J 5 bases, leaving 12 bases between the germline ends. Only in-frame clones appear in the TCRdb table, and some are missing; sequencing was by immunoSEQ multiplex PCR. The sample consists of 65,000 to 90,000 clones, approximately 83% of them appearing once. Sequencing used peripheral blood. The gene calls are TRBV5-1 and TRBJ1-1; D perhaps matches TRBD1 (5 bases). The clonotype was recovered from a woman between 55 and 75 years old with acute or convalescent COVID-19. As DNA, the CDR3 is TGCGCCAGCTCTTTCCAGGGAACTGAAGCTTTCTTT. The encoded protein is CASSFQGTEAFF.